This T cell receptor (beta chain) was found in a study of T cells after yellow fever vaccination. For the study at large: The fractions with low cell numbers were processed using SMART-Seq v4 Ultra Low Input.

TCRdb recomputed calls from the 5' RACE reads with MiXCR, one row per CDR3 protein. The sample consists of 620,000 or so distinct CDR3 sequences, less than 20% of them appearing once. This clonotype was observed a handful of times. Its antigen is undetermined. Study observations and caveats: Clonotypes shared by both compartments, CD4 and CD8, made up a small share.

There are 15 residues in the CDR3. V was shortened by 0 bases and J by 3 bases, with 11 bases between the two germline ends. Germline CDR1 and CDR2: MNHEY and SMNVEV (reference sequence). The sequence was obtained from a man aged 18 to 30 who received the YFV17D yellow fever vaccine. This specimen consisted of PBMCs, obtained around 5 days after the first yellow fever vaccination. The rearrangement links TRBV27 to TRBJ1-1; D is unclear. This CDR3 is CASSLSLGRDTEAFF. The CDR3 nucleotides are TGTGCCAGCAGTTTATCCCTGGGCCGCGACACTGAAGCTTTCTTT.